A single sample gave rise to the 22 T cell receptor beta chains below, sequenced in a study of T-cell memory formation after mild COVID-19. TCRdb processed the 5' RACE reads anew with MiXCR; each CDR3 protein has one entry. The sample has 540,000 or so distinct CDR3 sequences, roughly 21% seen once; the top ten hold about an eighth. Input material: PBMCs or a T cell subset sorted from them (not recorded which). The receptors originated from an adult woman who had mild COVID-19 (a few samples of this study predate the infection). Cell type and time point are not known.

This chain links TRBV29-1 with TRBJ2-1; no clear D. Trimming stripped 6 bases from V and 9 bases from J, with 21 bases between. Germline CDR1 SQVTM, CDR2 ANQGSEA. The CDR3 loop spans 14 amino acids. Here the CDR3 reads CSVAMKRIPIEQFF. The CDR3 DNA follows: TGCAGCGTCGCCATGAAGAGGATTCCAATTGAGCAGTTCTTC.

This clonotype was counted many times. The rearrangement uses TRBV6-2 or TRBV6-3 and TRBJ2-7; the D gene is possibly TRBD2 (5 bases). The ends were cut back, 0 bases at V and 2 bases at J, with 14 bases in the middle. The CDR3 covers 16 residues. Per germline, CDR1 MNHEY and CDR2 SVGEGT. The CDR3 DNA is TGTGCCAGCAGTTACTCGAAGGGAGTCTTCACCTACGAGCAGTACTTC. Amino acid sequence: CASSYSKGVFTYEQYF.

The CDR3, as DNA: TGTGCCAGCAGCTTAAATACAGGGACCGGGGAGCTGTTTTTT. Amino acid sequence: CASSLNTGTGELFF. The gene calls are TRBV7-3 and TRBJ2-2, with D maybe TRBD1 (6 bases). Trimming took off 1 base at V and 5 bases at J, with 8 bases between the two ends. The CDR3 contains 14 residues. CDR1 SGHTA and CDR2 FQGTGA come from the germline V gene.

The gene calls are TRBV11-2 and TRBJ2-5, with 12 bases that match TRBD2. J gave up 2 bases and V 6 bases, and 4 bases lay outside the gene matches. This CDR3 contains 15 residues. Germline assignment: CDR1 SGHAT and CDR2 FQNNGV. The CDR3 DNA sequence: TGTGCCAGCAGACAACTAGCGGGGGGACAAGAGACCCAGTACTTC. It translates to CASRQLAGGQETQYF.

There are a few counts of this clonotype. The chain joins TRBV20-1 to TRBJ2-5, with 8 bases aligning to TRBD2. Looked up from germline, CDR1 is DFQATT and CDR2 is SNEGSKA (reference sequence). J was trimmed by 2 bases and V by 2 bases; bases with no gene match: 7. CDR3 length: 15 amino acids. CDR3 sequence (DNA): TGCAGTGCTAGACACGGACTAGCCTCTCAAGAGACCCAGTACTTC. It specifies CSARHGLASQETQYF.

The gene calls are TRBV9 and TRBJ1-1; D gene unclear. The germline gives CDR1 SGDLS, CDR2 YYNGEE. With 0 bases removed from V and 0 bases from J, the gap between germline ends came to 18 bases. CDR3 length: 18 residues. Here the CDR3 DNA reads TGTGCCAGCAGCGTAGCGGTCGGGAGGGTAGGAATGAACACTGAAGCTTTCTTT. Its protein is CASSVAVGRVGMNTEAFF.

The chain is built from TRBV10-3 and TRBJ2-2; D is unresolved. The germline CDR1 and CDR2 sequences are ENHRY and SYGVKD. CDR3 length: 14 residues. The V end lost 1 base, the J end lost 2 bases, and 5 bases lay between the germline ends. CDR3 sequence: CAISELSNTGELFF. CDR3 sequence (DNA): TGTGCCATCAGTGAGTTGTCTAACACCGGGGAGCTGTTTTTT.

This chain connects TRBV5-1 to TRBJ2-7; D is undetermined. Germline-derived CDR1 and CDR2 are SGHRS and YFSETQ. The V gene lost 3 bases and the J gene lost 7 bases, with 11 bases spanning the gap. This CDR3 is 12 amino acids long. As DNA, the CDR3 is TGCGCCAGCAGCTGGAACCAACGGGAGCAGTACTTC. Its translation is CASSWNQREQYF.

This clonotype was observed a handful of times. The chain carries TRBV15 and TRBJ2-7; perhaps TRBD1 as D (5 bases). There are 13 residues in the CDR3. V shed 5 bases and J shed 3 bases, with 11 bases lying between them. The germline gives CDR1 LNHNV, CDR2 YYDKDF (reference sequence). The CDR3 reads CATSSGLIYEQYF. In DNA form, the CDR3 reads TGTGCCACCAGCTCAGGGTTAATCTACGAGCAGTACTTC.

This chain joins TRBV4-1 and TRBJ2-3, with D unclear. V was pared by 1 base and J by 6 bases, with 14 bases between. The V gene's germline CDR1 is MGHRA and CDR2 YSYEKL. This CDR3 has 15 amino acids. Here the CDR3 DNA reads TGCGCCAGCAGCCAAGCCACATTTATTATGGATACGCAGTATTTT. It translates to CASSQATFIMDTQYF.

There are a few counts of this clonotype. The chain recombines TRBV2 with TRBJ1-4, with D possibly TRBD1 on 5 matching bases. The CDR3 has 15 residues. Germline V gene lookup returns CDR1 SNHLY and CDR2 FYNNEI. Trimming removed 5 bases from V and 5 bases from J, with 15 bases in between. CDR3 in amino acids: CASSLNQGRNEKLFF. The CDR3 bases are TGTGCCAGCAGTTTGAATCAGGGAAGAAATGAAAAACTGTTTTTT.

The chain couples TRBV5-1 to TRBJ2-1; 7 nucleotides match TRBD2. The germline CDR1 and CDR2 sequences are SGHRS and YFSETQ. The CDR3 runs 15 residues. V was pared by 8 bases and J by 7 bases, with 15 bases of the junction left unmatched. CDR3 protein: CASRATGLRLNEQFF. The CDR3 DNA follows: TGCGCCAGTAGAGCGACGGGACTACGTCTTAATGAGCAGTTCTTC.

This chain links TRBV14 with TRBJ2-3; 11 bases are shared with TRBD2. J lost 3 bases, V lost 0 bases, and 8 bases had no gene match. The CDR3 consists of 18 residues. Germline CDR1 SGHDN, CDR2 FVKESK. CDR3 DNA: TGTGCCAGCAGCCAAGATCATCCGGGACTAGCGGTGACAGATACGCAGTATTTT. Its protein is CASSQDHPGLAVTDTQYF.

DNA of the CDR3: TGTGCCAGCAGCCAAACCCCAGGGTCTCAGCCCCAGCATTTT. Its translation: CASSQTPGSQPQHF. This chain connects TRBV9 to TRBJ1-5, with D possibly matching TRBD1 (5 bases). The V gene's germline CDR1 is SGDLS and CDR2 YYNGEE. CDR3 length: 14 residues. The ends were cut back, 4 bases at V and 6 bases at J, with 14 bases in the middle.

This rearrangement joins TRBV5-1 to TRBJ1-2; a weak D match, TRBD1 (5 bases). Germline CDR1 and CDR2: SGHRS and YFSETQ. The CDR3 runs to 14 residues. The V end lost 7 bases, the J end lost 6 bases, and 19 bases lay between the germline ends. CDR3 nucleotide sequence: TGCGCCAGCGGTGAAGCGGGGCCATATGATGGCTACACCTTC. It encodes CASGEAGPYDGYTF.

The chain links TRBV4-2 to TRBJ1-1; D is uncertain. Per the germline V gene, CDR1 is LGHNA and CDR2 is YNFKEQ. V gave up 0 bases and J gave up 4 bases, with 9 bases separating them. The CDR3 contains 14 residues. CDR3 region: CASSQDVMGTEAFF. The CDR3 bases are TGTGCCAGCAGCCAAGATGTAATGGGCACTGAAGCTTTCTTT.

The chain employs TRBV9 and TRBJ2-3; TRBD1 or TRBD2 may be the D gene (7 bases each). CDR3 size: 15 residues. Trimming took 4 bases from V and 4 from J, leaving 16 bases between them. The germline gives CDR1 SGDLS, CDR2 YYNGEE. DNA of the CDR3: TGTGCCAGCAGCCAGCGGGACAGTGTCGCAGATACGCAGTATTTT. It is translated as CASSQRDSVADTQYF.

The chain combines TRBV7-9 with TRBJ1-5, with 8 bases identical to TRBD1. The CDR3 has 16 residues. The junction had 10 bases not matched to a gene; V was cut back by 4 bases and J by 5 bases. Germline V gene sequence: CDR1 SEHNR, CDR2 FQNEAQ (reference sequence). The CDR3 DNA reads as TGTGCCAGCAGCTCATCCGGGACAGGTTTGCATCAGCCCCAGCATTTT. It encodes CASSSSGTGLHQPQHF.

The V gene is TRBV7-6, the J gene TRBJ1-5; D perhaps matches TRBD1 (5 bases). The CDR3 spans 15 residues. V lost 1 base to trimming and J lost 6 bases, with 13 bases between them. Germline lookup yields CDR1 SGHVS and CDR2 FNYEAQ. CDR3 loop: CASSLDPTGSQPQHF. The CDR3 nucleotides are TGTGCCAGCAGCTTAGATCCAACAGGCAGTCAGCCCCAGCATTTT.

This clonotype was recorded a few times. The rearrangement links TRBV27 to TRBJ1-5; a possible D gene is TRBD1 (5 bases). The germline gives CDR1 MNHEY, CDR2 SMNVEV (reference sequence). There are 14 residues in the CDR3. V was shortened by 1 base and J by 6 bases, with 10 bases between the two germline ends. CDR3 bases: TGTGCCAGCAGTTTATATGGGGGTCGTCAGCCCCAGCATTTT. It codes for CASSLYGGRQPQHF.

The chain recombines TRBV5-1 with TRBJ2-1; maybe TRBD2 (5 bases). V lost 0 bases, J lost 10 bases, and 17 bases lay in between. Germline lookup yields CDR1 SGHRS and CDR2 YFSETQ. There are 15 residues in the CDR3. The CDR3 sequence is CASSLAGYIGDEQFF. The DNA of the CDR3 is TGCGCCAGCAGCTTGGCGGGATATATTGGCGACGAGCAGTTCTTC.

CDR3 nucleotide sequence: TGTGCCAGCTCCATTACCGGGACAGGGTTTCAGCCCCAGCATTTT. Protein product: CASSITGTGFQPQHF. The rearrangement links TRBV6-2 or TRBV6-3 to TRBJ1-5, with 9 positions matching TRBD1. CDR1 MNHEY and CDR2 SVGEGT come from the germline V gene. This CDR3 spans 15 amino acids. The trim removed 8 bases at V and 6 bases at J, leaving 11 bases unmatched.